This T cell receptor (beta chain) was sequenced during a study of CXCR3-negative and CXCR3-positive naive CD8 T cells. Findings of the study overall: Naive cells with CXCR3 showed TRB CDR3s that were more hydrophobic than those in CXCR3-negative naive cells. Fresh PBMCs served for most assays, and CXCR3 expression fell partially after cryopreservation. Naive CXCR3-negative and CXCR3-positive cells had similar TRBV-TRBJ usage; memory differed.

In the case of this clonotype: Its antigen is unidentified.

Every subset of CD8+ T cells was sorted in triplicate at 300,000 cells each. Libraries were UMI-labeled 5' RACE TRB cDNA. TCRdb processed the 5' RACE reads again and assigns one entry to each CDR3 protein, with no DNA. The table gives about 110,000 distinct CDR3 sequences; the top ten clones make up 0.35% to 0.4% of it. This receptor was identified in a human donor in good health. Some clones in this sample may be carry-over from other donors' samples. The specimen sequenced was naive CXCR3+ CD8+ T cells from blood. The sample's subset: CD45RO-CCR7+CD27+CD95- naive CD8+ T cells expressing CXCR3 (TNR3+).

The CDR3 region is CASSQVLGAYEQYF. V usage is TRBV4-1 and J usage is TRBJ2-7; the D call from TCRdb, TRBD1, cannot be confirmed without DNA. Germline CDR1 and CDR2: MGHRA and YSYEKL. The CDR3 has 14 amino acids.